A single sample is the source of the 4 T cell receptor beta chains below, sequenced in a study of control samples from healthy donors and cancer patients. Produced via immunoSEQ multiplex PCR; TCRdb's table is partial and in-frame only. The data contain approximately 100,000 clones, 85% to 90% of them singletons. The specimen sequenced was blood. These receptor sequences come from a woman in her 50s in good health.

This chain uses TRBV3-1 (or the pseudogene TRBV3-2) with TRBJ1-5; D may be TRBD1 (6 bases). Germline lookup yields CDR1 LGHDT and CDR2 YNNKEL (reference sequence). There are 14 residues in the CDR3. The V end lost 2 bases, the J end lost 7 bases, and 12 bases lay between the germline ends. The chain's CDR3 is CASSQQGRGQPQHF. DNA for the CDR3: TGTGCCAGCAGCCAACAGGGGCGCGGGCAGCCCCAGCATTTT.

The rearrangement uses TRBV2 and TRBJ1-2; a weak D match, TRBD1 (6 bases). Germline V gene lookup returns CDR1 SNHLY and CDR2 FYNNEI. This CDR3 is 13 amino acids long. The CDR3 nucleotides read TGTGTGTCTGGGACACCATCTAACTATGGCTACACCTTC. Its protein is CVSGTPSNYGYTF.

V usage is TRBV27 and J usage is TRBJ2-7, with a weak D call TRBD2 (5 bases). This CDR3 is built from 12 residues. Looked up from germline, CDR1 is MNHEY and CDR2 is SMNVEV (reference sequence). V was trimmed by 4 bases and J by 6 bases, leaving 10 bases between them. CDR3 in amino acids: CASSSGLIEQYF. DNA for the CDR3: TGTGCCAGCAGTTCCGGACTGATCGAGCAGTACTTC.

This clone was picked up one time. Here the CDR3 DNA reads TGTGCCAGCAGCTTACAGCGGCGACCGGCGGGCAATGAGCAGTTCTTC. Encoded protein: CASSLQRRPAGNEQFF. V and J are TRBV7-3 and TRBJ2-1; a weak D match, TRBD2 (5 bases). Trimming cost V 2 bases and J 6 bases, with 17 bases left between them. Germline CDR1 SGHTA, CDR2 FQGTGA. The CDR3 is 16 amino acids.